This T cell receptor beta chain was captured in a study of read filtering for tumor transcriptome and immune sequencing. Per the germline V gene, CDR1 is SQVTM and CDR2 is ANQGSEA. V lost 5 bases and J lost 1, with 11 bases in between. This CDR3 is built from 13 residues. This library used roughly 370 ng RNA and molecular barcoded adaptors spanning alpha/delta and beta/gamma chains. TCRdb reanalysed the reads using MiXCR and keeps one entry per CDR3 protein. This table has about 60,000 distinct CDR3 sequences, about 14% appearing once. This chain uses TRBV29-1 with TRBJ1-1, with D unclear. Sequencing input: a population of CD138-negative cells sorted from bone marrow. This receptor was taken from a donor at least 40 years old with multiple myeloma. The CDR3 DNA follows: TGCAGCGTTTACCGTCAAAGGAACACTGAAGCTTTCTTT. This sequence encodes CSVYRQRNTEAFF.